Sequencing of this TCR beta chain was carried out in a study of T cells in Graves' hyperthyroidism and ophthalmopathy (dated by TCRdb to about 2019). Looking at the study overall: Peripheral blood samples were taken at the time of initial diagnosis, prior to any treatment. In roughly six Graves' hyperthyroidism patients, the study also compared T-cell repertoires from thyroid tissue with T-cell repertoires from blood. To identify distinguishing TCR V-J signatures, a discovery cohort of about a hundred patients was used, comprising some 43 with Graves' ophthalmopathy and under 60 with stable Graves' hyperthyroidism. For training and testing, the 110 or so patients in the discovery cohort were randomly divided in a 7:3 ratio. TCR Vbeta CDR3 sequencing of 130 to 150 peripheral blood samples (fewer than 45 ophthalmopathy, 75 hyperthyroidism and roughly 17 progressor patients) is reported in the paper. After sampling, hyperthyroidism patients received methimazole starting at 30 mg daily, and ophthalmopathy patients received high-dose intravenous methylprednisolone. An independent validation cohort of around 19 hyperthyroidism patients and about 15 patients who later progressed to ophthalmopathy tested prospective prediction of ophthalmopathy.

Results and caveats for the whole study, not just this receptor: In validation, progression to ophthalmopathy was predicted by the model with 55% to 71% sensitivity and under 85% specificity, a median of approximately 7.1 months before onset. A 13 V-J signature model separated ophthalmopathy from stable hyperthyroidism, with approximately 86% sensitivity and around 84% specificity in cross-validation and 80%/75% in testing. No statistical method was used to set the sample size in advance, and investigators knew the group allocation. Blood samples also contained most of the expanded thyroid clonotypes (frequency above 0.001), which suggests that blood repertoires may reflect thyroid immune responses.

This clonotype occurred many times. This clone's antigen is unknown. There are no base qualities to consult, and no much larger clone falls within one base. Ophthalmopathy patients had moderately to severely active disease, with a Clinical Activity Score of 3 or more, a NOSPECS grade of 4 or more, and a disease duration of less than 3 months. Patients with uncontrolled infections, other autoimmune diseases, pregnancy or lactation were excluded. Diagnoses relied on clinical symptoms, serum thyroxine and TRAb, thyroid ultrasound and orbital computed tomography. PBMCs were isolated from 7.5 to 10 ml of fresh peripheral blood by Ficoll-Paque density gradient centrifugation. Trizol reagent was used to extract total RNA, and RNA quality was then checked on an Agilent 2100 Bioanalyzer. The CDR3 starts with the cysteine, ends with the phenylalanine, and has 14 residues. Of all the DNA, just the CDR3 is kept, 42 bases in frame from base 1. The germline V gene provides CDR1 MDHEN and CDR2 SYDVKM.

The TCR beta CDR3 regions were amplified from RNA transcripts. A first-round RT-PCR of the TCR CDR3 used the HTBI primer set with the Qiagen OneStep RT-PCR kit. Libraries were constructed in a second round of multiplex PCR, after which size selection and purification were performed. The libraries were sequenced on an Illumina HiSeq2000 using paired-end 100 bp reads. In the source study's methods: Raw data were processed with SOAPnuke, discarding reads with adapters, uncalled bases, mean Phred below 15, or no exact constant-primer or identifier match. COPE v1.2.5 was used to merge the high-quality paired reads, and each unique nucleotide sequence was defined as a clonotype. MiTCR v1.1 was used to align the clonotypes against IMGT TRBV, TRBD and TRBJ reference segments. Only V-J combinations with frequency above 0.0001, covering about 99% of repertoires, were analysed. The TCS score was defined as F50 (clonal expansion) divided by E x V (chaos), with BLOSUM62-based TCRdist calculated between CDR3 peptides within each V-J. Welch's t-statistics and random forest reduced fewer than 550 V-J features to 10 to 15, which were used in a naive Bayes classifier (R e1071). TCRdb applied fastp at Q25 and MiXCR to the public reads, then kept only in-frame beta chains. Rows merge per CDR3 protein into single entries with the most common DNA and genes. None of the V and J calls come from the authors' own analysis; TCRdb made them. The sample has about 400,000 distinct CDR3 sequences on record, 14% of them singletons. Roughly 21% of the sample is in the top ten clones.

Sequences were obtained from blood. This clonotype was sampled from a woman aged 30 to 39 with Graves' ophthalmopathy. The V and J segments used are TRBV28 and TRBJ2-7, and 8 junction bases match TRBD1. The nucleotide sequence is TGTGCAACGCAGGGGCAGGGGGCTCTCTACGAGCAGTACTTC. Protein translation: CATQGQGALYEQYF.